The sequence of this T cell receptor beta chain was determined in a study of T-cell memory formation after mild COVID-19. Study-wide results and caveats: Clones contracting across day 15 to 85 had a balanced CD4/CD8 profile; later expanding clones leaned CD4+. Some clones that responded were present in memory (sampled pre-infection), which suggests cross-reactive memory joined.

MiXCR, run by TCRdb on the 5' RACE reads, gives a single entry per CDR3 protein. The table has roughly 450,000 distinct CDR3 sequences, about 20% seen once. The germline CDR1 and CDR2 sequences are PRHDT and FYEKMQ (reference sequence). This CDR3 is built from 15 residues. The V end lost 4 bases, the J end lost 4 bases, and 13 bases lay between the germline ends. This clonotype was counted between two and nine times. Its antigen is unknown. Sequences were obtained from PBMCs or a T cell subset sorted from them (not recorded which). This sequence originates from an adult woman who had mild COVID-19 (a few samples of this study predate the infection). Cell type and time point are not known. This chain links TRBV13 with TRBJ1-4; tentative D call: TRBD1 (5 bases). CDR3 in amino acids: CASSSYRGYNEKLFF. Written as DNA, the CDR3 is TGTGCCAGCAGCTCCTACCGGGGGTATAATGAAAAACTGTTTTTT.